What follows is one T cell receptor beta chain and its context. What it binds is unknown. The ends lost 6 bases at V and 9 bases at J; junction bases unmatched: 5. Per germline, CDR1 LGHDT and CDR2 YNNKEL (reference sequence). This CDR3 comprises 12 residues. This entry belongs to a study of blood T cells in healthy people across ages. Study-level background: Using template switching, researchers captured about one barcoded beta molecule for each two T cells. Notes on the study in general: Diversity estimates from one million T cells were considered underestimates. Diversity was higher, and naive CD4+ cells more numerous, in long-lived donors than in aged donors.

The second PCR ran about 6 to 12 cycles with a sample-barcoded 5' primer and J-beta primers. Tagging of each cDNA molecule was performed by a template-switch adaptor with 12 random nucleotides. In TCRdb, the 5' RACE reads were re-called with MiXCR into one record per CDR3 protein. The sample yields nearly 1 million distinct CDR3 sequences, roughly 47% seen once. This chain links TRBV3-1 with TRBJ2-4, with 7 bases that match TRBD1. Material for sequencing was blood. This clonotype originated in a woman aged 55-69 years in good health. The CDR3 sequence: CASSDRVGIQYF. CDR3 in DNA: TGTGCCAGCAGTGACAGGGTTGGCATTCAGTACTTC.